Following are 10 T cell receptor beta chains from one sample sequenced in a study of control samples from healthy donors and cancer patients. Here immunoSEQ multiplex PCR was the method, and the copy in TCRdb shows in-frame clones only, minus some. The data hold roughly 68,000 clones, with under 85% observed a single time. The specimen sequenced was blood. All receptors derive from a man between 60 and 75 years old in good health.

The V and J genes are TRBV25-1 and TRBJ2-5; D ambiguous. The germline V gene has CDR1 MGHDK and CDR2 SYGVNS. The V gene lost 1 base and the J gene lost 11 bases, with 11 bases spanning the gap. This CDR3 spans 12 amino acids. The CDR3 DNA follows: TGTGCCAGCAGTGAATCGTTTCCCCTACAGTACTTC. Translated, it gives CASSESFPLQYF.

This chain links TRBV7-8 with TRBJ2-7; D call uncertain. The CDR3 totals 14 residues. V was cut by 3 bases and J by 0 bases, with 9 bases left in between. Looked up from germline, CDR1 is SGHVS and CDR2 is FQNEAQ. CDR3 nucleotide sequence: TGTGCCAGCAGCTTGCAAGGGAACTCCTACGAGCAGTACTTC. Translation gives CASSLQGNSYEQYF.

V is TRBV20-1 and J is TRBJ2-7; D is possibly TRBD1 or TRBD2 (5 bases each). The CDR3 length is 14 residues. The germline V gene encodes CDR1 DFQATT and CDR2 SNEGSKA (reference sequence). V was trimmed by 3 bases and J by 2 bases, leaving 14 bases between them. CDR3 in DNA: TGCAGTGCTAGTGTGGGGGAGCGCACCTACGAGCAGTACTTC. Amino acid sequence: CSASVGERTYEQYF.

V is TRBV7-2 and J is TRBJ2-1, with 14 bases identical to TRBD2. Germline CDR1 and CDR2: SGHTA and FQGNSA. The CDR3 has 16 residues. With 4 bases clipped from V and 9 bases from J, the junction kept 8 bases outside the gene matches. The CDR3 sequence: CASSSQGLAGEGEQFF. In DNA, the CDR3 is TGTGCCAGCAGCTCCCAGGGACTAGCGGGAGAGGGTGAGCAGTTCTTC.

The chain joins TRBV12-3 or TRBV12-4 to TRBJ2-3; D gene unclear. This CDR3 comprises 13 residues. V was cut by 7 bases and J by 3 bases, with 11 bases left in between. The CDR3 bases are TGTGCCAGCACCCTACAGAGGACAGATACGCAGTATTTT. This encodes CASTLQRTDTQYF.

The chain joins TRBV6-5 to TRBJ1-4, with D unclear. The CDR3 has 14 amino acids. Germline V lookup: CDR1 MNHEY, CDR2 SVGAGI. V was shortened by 5 bases and J by 7 bases, with 14 bases between the two germline ends. CDR3: CASSRTSVFEKLFF. In nucleotides, the CDR3 is TGTGCCAGCAGTCGAACCTCGGTCTTTGAAAAACTGTTTTTT.

CDR3 nucleotide sequence: TGTGCCAGCAGTTTTTCTAGCGGGGCTTACGAGCAGTACTTC. Translation: CASSFSSGAYEQYF. The V gene is TRBV28, the J gene TRBJ2-7; 9 nucleotides align to TRBD2. This CDR3 spans 14 amino acids. The junction had 4 bases not matched to a gene; V was cut back by 3 bases and J by 4 bases. Germline V gene lookup returns CDR1 MDHEN and CDR2 SYDVKM.

The chain combines TRBV10-3 with TRBJ1-5; TRBD1 agrees at 9 bases. This CDR3 spans 15 amino acids. V was clipped by 3 bases and J by 6 bases; unmatched bases: 6. Germline V gene data show CDR1 as ENHRY and CDR2 as SYGVKD. CDR3 loop: CAISDSTGGPQPQHF. The CDR3 coding sequence is TGTGCCATCAGTGACTCAACAGGGGGCCCTCAGCCCCAGCATTTT.

The CDR3 here is CASSGTGLYGYTF. CDR3 DNA sequence: TGTGCCAGCAGTGGGACAGGACTTTATGGCTACACCTTC. The V call is TRBV25-1, the J call TRBJ1-2; 7 positions match TRBD1. The J segment lost 5 bases and the V segment lost 4 bases, leaving 4 bases of the junction unmatched. This CDR3 has 13 residues. Germline-derived CDR1 and CDR2 are MGHDK and SYGVNS.

This clone was observed once. V usage is TRBV5-1 and J usage is TRBJ2-1; unclear D gene. Germline V lookup: CDR1 SGHRS, CDR2 YFSETQ. The CDR3 has 14 residues. V was pared by 0 bases and J by 5 bases, with 9 bases between. This chain's CDR3 is CASSLALRNNEQFF. The CDR3 nucleotides read TGCGCCAGCAGCTTGGCCTTGAGGAACAATGAGCAGTTCTTC.